This T cell receptor (beta chain) was sequenced during a study of glioma-infiltrating T cells after dendritic cell vaccination listed by TCRdb under 2016. General notes on the study: The cohort included around 15 glioblastoma patients drawn from Phase I and II dendritic cell vaccination trials, of whom 9 were newly diagnosed and 6 had recurrent disease. Tumor-infiltrating lymphocyte content was quantified and tumor and blood repertoires were compared in dendritic cell-vaccinated glioblastoma patients by deep sequencing of TCR beta CDR3 regions. The vaccine consisted of monocyte-derived dendritic cells cultured about 7 days with IL-4 and GM-CSF, then pulsed overnight with autologous tumor lysate. Between about 2002 and 2012, patients were given autologous tumor lysate-pulsed dendritic cell vaccination. Each patient was given three intradermal dendritic cell vaccine injections, spaced two weeks apart, in the arm below the axilla. Survival after dendritic cell vaccination was correlated with TCR sequencing metrics such as TIL content and the overlap between tumor and blood repertoires.

The immunoSEQ assay amplified TCRB CDR3 regions from around 2.1 micrograms of genomic DNA, or from all available DNA when less than that amount was available. The multiplex PCR relied on 60 forward primers for TCR V beta segments and 13 reverse primers for J beta segments. To estimate reads per starting template, synthetic control templates were spiked into each sample at limiting dilution. The Illumina HiSeq System generated 87 bp sequencing reads. Per the authors' processing: PCR and sequencing errors were removed by a nearest neighbor algorithm that merged closely related sequences. TCR overlap was defined as the percentage of unique tumor TCR beta sequences that were also present in the same patient's peripheral blood. This is the immuneACCESS table as TCRdb keeps it, with only in-frame sequences that have V and J called. A part of the clones is gone; compared with another copy, unresolved V genes explain less than half, and the rest is unexplained. D and trimming were read from the DNA, whereas the V and J calls and clone size are those reported in that table. This sample comprises roughly 88,000 clones, roughly four fifths of them detected only once. The ten largest clones take up around 2.2% of the sample.

What this sample's time point label stands for: after dendritic cell vaccination, including at tumor progression/relapse. Patients were selected on the basis of adequate residual fresh-frozen tumor tissue and more than two years of available survival data. An isocitrate dehydrogenase mutation was not carried by any of the glioblastoma patients, although molecular status was otherwise variable. PBMC collection took place before vaccination, two weeks after the third vaccination, and at tumor progression if progression occurred. The Qiagen DNeasy Blood extraction Kit was used to extract genomic DNA. What the work shows at the level of the full study, not this receptor alone: Higher estimated pretreatment TIL content predicted longer time to progression and overall survival after dendritic cell vaccination. The cohort was small and heterogeneous, only a few patients had full blood and tumor sets, and even fewer had initial-recurrent tumor pairs. The TCR overlap response model with three groups was called speculative and said to need prospective validation. TCR clonality showed no direct relationship with survival, which suggests that a diverse polyclonal response may be important.

This clone was recorded only once. The antigen it recognizes is unknown. Per-base qualities were not stored, and no clone one base away is much larger. CDR1 and CDR2 (SGHRS, YFSETQ) derive from the germline V gene. The junction shows trimming of 4 bases on V and 0 bases on J, plus 6 bases between the germline ends. The CDR3, cysteine through phenylalanine, is 13 amino acids long. Only the CDR3 DNA stays, 39 bases, in frame from base 1. The TCR was taken from a human donor with glioblastoma. Here the chain combines TRBV5-1 and TRBJ2-3; TRBD2 is perhaps the D gene, given 6 matching bases. The sequences come from blood, collected after dendritic cell vaccination. The DNA reads as follows: TGCGCCAGCAGCGGAGGGAGCACAGATACGCAGTATTTT. Translated, it reads CASSGGSTDTQYF.